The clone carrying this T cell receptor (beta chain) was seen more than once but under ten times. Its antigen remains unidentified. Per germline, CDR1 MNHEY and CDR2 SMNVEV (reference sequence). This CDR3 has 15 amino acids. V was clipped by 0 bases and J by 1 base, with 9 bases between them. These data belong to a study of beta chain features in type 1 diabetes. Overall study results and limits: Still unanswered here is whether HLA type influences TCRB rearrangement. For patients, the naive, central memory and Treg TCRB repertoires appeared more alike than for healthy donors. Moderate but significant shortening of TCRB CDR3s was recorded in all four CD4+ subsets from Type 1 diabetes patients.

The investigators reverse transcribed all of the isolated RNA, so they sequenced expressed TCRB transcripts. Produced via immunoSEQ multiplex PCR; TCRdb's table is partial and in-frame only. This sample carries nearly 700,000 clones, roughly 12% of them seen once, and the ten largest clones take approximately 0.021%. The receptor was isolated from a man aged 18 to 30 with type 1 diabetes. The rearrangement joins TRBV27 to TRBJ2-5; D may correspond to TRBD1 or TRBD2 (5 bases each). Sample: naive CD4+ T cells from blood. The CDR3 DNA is TGTGCCAGCAGTTTATCGTTCGGGGCCCAAGAGACCCAGTACTTC. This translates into CASSLSFGAQETQYF.